This T cell receptor beta chain was captured by sequencing in a study of blood T cells in healthy people across ages. V was cut by 6 bases and J by 8 bases, with 16 bases left in between. CDR1 and CDR2 (germline): MDHEN, SYDVKM. The CDR3 covers 14 residues. With a J-beta primer mix and a sample-barcoded 5' primer, a second PCR ran about 7 to 12 cycles. TCRdb re-called the 5' RACE reads with MiXCR, one entry per CDR3 protein. The table lists fewer than 900,000 distinct CDR3 sequences, about half of them singletons, with around a third in the top ten. Sequenced material: blood. The chain links TRBV28 to TRBJ1-4, with TRBD1 as a possible D gene (5 bases). The sequence derives from a woman between 55 and 75 years old in good health. The chain's CDR3 is CASSPGGSVEKLFF. The CDR3, as DNA: TGTGCCAGCAGCCCCGGGGGGTCGGTGGAAAAACTGTTTTTT.